This T cell receptor beta chain was found in a study of blood T cell repertoires in COVID-19. In the study overall: The United States, Italy and Spain provided the acute and convalescent COVID-19 samples. Sources were T cells, B-cell-depleted T cells, or PBMCs; the material itself was cDNA or gDNA.

The germline V gene has CDR1 MNHNS and CDR2 SASEGT. CDR3 size: 16 residues. With 3 bases removed from V and 7 bases from J, the gap between germline ends came to 21 bases. As processed by the authors: Estimation of nucleated cell counts relied on the amplification of reference gene primers. Only in-frame clones appear in the TCRdb table, and some are missing; sequencing was by immunoSEQ multiplex PCR. Clonal size and the V and J genes are those of that table, whereas D and trimming came from the DNA. The table has 35,000 to 50,000 clones, 89% seen once; the top ten hold about 14%. This sequence joins TRBV6-1 and TRBJ1-2, with D perhaps TRBD1 (6 bases). This receptor was identified in a man between 65 and 85 years old with active COVID-19. The sequencing sample was made of peripheral blood. CDR3 residues: CASSEKPEGTIGGYTF. In DNA form, the CDR3 reads TGTGCCAGCAGTGAGAAACCTGAGGGGACAATAGGTGGCTACACCTTC.